One T cell receptor (beta chain) is described in this entry. Its cognate antigen is unknown. The data were taken from a study of identical twins. Study-wide results and caveats: Sharing of beta out-of-frame sequences by twins showed a weaker excess.

Donors were all healthy Caucasians. Each CDR3 protein gets one entry after TCRdb re-called the 5' RACE reads with MiXCR. The data hold around 220,000 distinct CDR3 sequences, with over 11% observed a single time. Sequenced: memory (CD45RO+) T cells sorted from blood. This TCR was sampled from a woman aged 18-29 years in good health.

The CDR3 DNA is TGCGCCAGCAGCTTGGACGGACAGGGACCCTATGGCTACACCTTC. It is translated as CASSLDGQGPYGYTF. The genes are TRBV5-1 and TRBJ1-2; 8 bases align to TRBD1. The CDR3 runs to 15 residues. CDR1 and CDR2 from the germline V gene are SGHRS and YFSETQ. The junction had 5 bases not matched to a gene; V was cut back by 0 bases and J by 4 bases.